This T cell receptor (beta chain) was observed in a study of OX40 agonist ivuxolimab in advanced cancers. CDR1 is SGHDT and CDR2 is YYEEEE in the germline V gene. The V end was cut by 0 bases, the J end by 7 bases, with 7 bases between. CDR3 length equals 13 residues. Generated by immunoSEQ multiplex PCR, the TCRdb table keeps only in-frame clones and is missing some. Among around 39,000 clones listed, 70% to 85% were seen once. The sequencing here drew on CD4+ or CD8+ T cells sorted from blood, taken in a trial of the OX40 agonist ivuxolimab. The clonotype was recovered from an adult with an advanced solid tumor such as melanoma, head and neck, liver or kidney cancer. The rearrangement links TRBV5-6 to TRBJ1-4, with D uncertain. The CDR3 nucleotides are TGTGCCAGCAGCTTGGCGGCGGTTGAAAAACTGTTTTTT. It codes for CASSLAAVEKLFF.